This T cell receptor beta chain was observed in a study of cytomegalovirus exposure and HLA in healthy donors. The CDR3 spans 14 residues. The V segment lost 6 bases and the J segment 7 bases; nucleotides outside the gene matches: 7. CDR1 and CDR2 (germline): SGHTA, FQGNSA. Comments on this clone: What it recognizes is unknown.

Donors were ostensibly healthy at sampling, although undocumented immune exposures were probable. The PCR contained 60 Vbeta and 13 Jbeta primers. The table came from immunoSEQ multiplex PCR; TCRdb's copy has only in-frame clones and leaves some out. The sample yields 100,000 to 150,000 clones, over 60% seen once. Regarding the study as a whole: A later analysis linked some 18,000 TCR beta sequences to HLA alleles at 0.05 false discovery rate.

This chain connects TRBV7-2 to TRBJ2-1, with 9 positions matching TRBD2. Sequencing used PBMCs. The receptor's source is a man between 50 and 59 years old in good health and CMV-seronegative. CDR3 nucleotide sequence: TGTGCCAGCAGACCAGCGGGGGGCGGGAATGAGCAGTTCTTC. It is translated as CASRPAGGGNEQFF.